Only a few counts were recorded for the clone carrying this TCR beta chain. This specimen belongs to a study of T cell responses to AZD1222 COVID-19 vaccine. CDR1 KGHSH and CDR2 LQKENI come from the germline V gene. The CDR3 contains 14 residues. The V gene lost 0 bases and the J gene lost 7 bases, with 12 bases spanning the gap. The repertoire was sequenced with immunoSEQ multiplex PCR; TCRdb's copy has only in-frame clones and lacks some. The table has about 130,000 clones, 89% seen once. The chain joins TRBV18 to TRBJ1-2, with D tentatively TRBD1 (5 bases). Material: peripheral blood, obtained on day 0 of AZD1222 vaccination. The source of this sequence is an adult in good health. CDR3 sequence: CASSPPEGRGGYTF. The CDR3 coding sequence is TGTGCCAGCTCACCACCGGAGGGGAGGGGTGGCTACACCTTC.